This TCR beta chain was documented in a study of blood T cell repertoires in COVID-19. In the source study's methods: Estimation of nucleated cell counts relied on the amplification of reference gene primers. Sequencing used immunoSEQ multiplex PCR; TCRdb keeps in-frame clones, though not all of them. That table gives V, J and clone size, and the DNA gave D and trimming. The sample has fewer than 450,000 clones; 75% to 90% are singletons. Trimming cost V 5 bases and J 0 bases, with 11 bases left between them. The CDR3 sequence is 15 residues long. CDR1 is KGHSH, CDR2 LQKENI, per germline. This receptor was taken from a woman aged 45-65 years with COVID-19, enrolled during active disease. Sequences were obtained from peripheral blood. The rearrangement links TRBV18 to TRBJ1-3; D gene uncertain. The CDR3 DNA follows: TGTGCCAGCTCAACCCGGGTAGACTCTGGAAACACCATATATTTT. Its translation is CASSTRVDSGNTIYF.